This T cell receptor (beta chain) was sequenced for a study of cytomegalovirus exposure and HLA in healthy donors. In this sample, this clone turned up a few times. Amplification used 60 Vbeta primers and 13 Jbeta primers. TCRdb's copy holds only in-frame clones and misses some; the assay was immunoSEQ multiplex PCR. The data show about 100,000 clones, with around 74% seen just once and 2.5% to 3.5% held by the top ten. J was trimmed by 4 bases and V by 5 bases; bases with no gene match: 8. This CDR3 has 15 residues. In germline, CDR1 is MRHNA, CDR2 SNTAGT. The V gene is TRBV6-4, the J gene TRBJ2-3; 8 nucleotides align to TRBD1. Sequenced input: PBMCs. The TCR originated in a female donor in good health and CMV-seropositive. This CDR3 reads CASSPGGALADTQYF. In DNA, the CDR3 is TGTGCCAGCAGTCCAGGGGGCGCGTTGGCAGATACGCAGTATTTT.